The 25 T cell receptor beta chains below were found in one sample sequenced in a study of blood T cell repertoires in COVID-19. Assay used: immunoSEQ multiplex PCR; TCRdb lists only in-frame clones, some missing. This table holds roughly 350,000 clones, 85% found once. The material sequenced was peripheral blood. Every receptor here comes from a young woman with acute or convalescent COVID-19.

The chain links TRBV21-1 to TRBJ1-5. TRBV21-1 is given as a pseudogene. The CDR3 runs 11 residues. CDR3 nucleotides: TGTGCCAGTAGAACCGGTGAGCCCCAGCATTTT. Its translation: CASRTGEPQHF.

The rearrangement uses TRBV10-3 and TRBJ2-2; the D gene is possibly TRBD1 (6 bases). V was cut by 3 bases and J by 4 bases, with 12 bases left in between. CDR1 and CDR2 from the germline V gene are ENHRY and SYGVKD. This CDR3 region has 15 residues. The CDR3 loop is CAISDRGGATGELFF. CDR3 coding DNA: TGTGCCATCAGTGACAGGGGTGGAGCCACCGGGGAGCTGTTTTTT.

The rearrangement links TRBV30 to TRBJ1-2, with D tentatively TRBD1 (6 bases). V lost 1 base and J 4 bases, leaving 19 bases between the germline ends. The CDR3 runs 16 residues. Germline CDR1 reads GTSNPN; CDR2 reads SVGIG (reference sequence). CDR3 nucleotides: TGTGCCTGGAGTGCCACTCACAGGGAGTTCGGCTATGGCTACACCTTC. It translates to CAWSATHREFGYGYTF. Filled out from reference TRBV30 and TRBJ1-2, the complete variable domain reads SQTIHQWPATLVQPVGSPLSLECTVEGTSNPNLYWYRQAAGRGLQLLFYSVGIGQISSEVPQNLSASRPQDRQFILSSKKLLLSDSGFYLCAWSATHREFGYGYTFGSGTRLTVV.

This clone appeared a single time. The chain uses TRBV5-6 and TRBJ1-5, with TRBD1 matching 8 bases. The germline CDR1 and CDR2 sequences are SGHDT and YYEEEE. The CDR3 contains 14 residues. The V gene end was trimmed by 3 bases and the J gene end by 5 bases; junction bases not matched to a gene: 4. Here the CDR3 reads CASSSGGDHQPQHF. For the CDR3, the DNA is TGTGCCAGCAGCTCAGGGGGCGACCATCAGCCCCAGCATTTT.

This clone has only a few counts. The rearrangement links TRBV6-5 to TRBJ1-5, with 7 positions matching TRBD1. Germline V gene lookup returns CDR1 MNHEY and CDR2 SVGAGI. Losses at the gene ends were 6 bases for V and 4 bases for J; bases not matched to a gene: 9. This CDR3 spans 15 amino acids. The CDR3 reads CASSRQGLGNQPQHF. The CDR3 bases are TGTGCCAGCAGCAGACAGGGCTTGGGTAATCAGCCCCAGCATTTT.

This clone has more than one count but fewer than ten. The chain carries TRBV24-1 and TRBJ1-5; the D gene is possibly TRBD1 (5 bases). Germline CDR1 is KGHDR and CDR2 is SFDVKD. V was cut by 2 bases and J by 7 bases, with 14 bases left in between. The CDR3 has 15 amino acids. CDR3 residues: CATSDSQGGWQPQHF. CDR3 coding DNA: TGTGCCACCAGTGATTCCCAGGGTGGGTGGCAGCCCCAGCATTTT.

The V gene is TRBV27, the J gene TRBJ2-3; 9 positions match TRBD2. The CDR3 covers 16 residues. Losses at the gene ends were 7 bases for V and 0 bases for J; bases not matched to a gene: 8. CDR1 and CDR2 (germline): MNHEY, SMNVEV (reference sequence). The CDR3 reads CASNPAGGFSTDTQYF. The CDR3 DNA sequence: TGTGCCAGCAACCCAGCGGGAGGATTTAGCACAGATACGCAGTATTTT.

The chain couples TRBV6-5 to TRBJ1-6, with unresolved D. Trimming pared 7 bases from V and 10 bases from J, leaving 14 bases between. The CDR3 runs 13 residues. Germline assignment: CDR1 MNHEY and CDR2 SVGAGI. CDR3: CASTYAGGSPLHF. DNA of the CDR3: TGTGCCAGCACCTACGCCGGAGGGTCACCCCTCCACTTT.

J is TRBJ2-1 and V is TRBV24-1; TRBD1 matches at 8 bases. This CDR3 contains 15 residues. Germline V gives CDR1 KGHDR, CDR2 SFDVKD. After removal of 7 bases from V and 8 bases from J, the junction contained 12 bases not matched to a gene. The CDR3 reads CATSPGPGGEDEQFF. In nucleotides, the CDR3 is TGTGCCACCAGCCCTGGCCCAGGGGGCGAGGATGAGCAGTTCTTC.

The chain links TRBV19 to TRBJ1-1; a weak D match, TRBD1 (6 bases). Germline lookup yields CDR1 LNHDA and CDR2 SQIVND (reference sequence). The CDR3 is 15 amino acids. Trimming took 3 bases from V and 2 from J, leaving 13 bases between them. The CDR3 loop is CASSIWTEVNTEAFF. In DNA form, the CDR3 reads TGTGCCAGTAGTATTTGGACAGAGGTAAACACTGAAGCTTTCTTT.

The chain carries TRBV2 and TRBJ2-5; 7 bases map to TRBD1. V was pared by 2 bases and J by 6 bases, with 6 bases of the junction left unmatched. Germline lookup yields CDR1 SNHLY and CDR2 FYNNEI. The CDR3 consists of 14 residues. CDR3 DNA sequence: TGTGCCAGCAGTGAACCAACAGGGGCAAAGACCCAGTACTTC. It encodes CASSEPTGAKTQYF. The full variable domain, in which reference TRBV2 and TRBJ2-5 provide the parts outside the CDR3, is EPEVTQTPSHQVTQMGQEVILRCVPISNHLYFYWYRQILGQKVEFLVSFYNNEISEKSEIFDDQFSVERPDGSNFTLKIRSTKLEDSAMYFCASSEPTGAKTQYFGPGTRLLVL.

This chain connects TRBV6-5 to TRBJ2-3, with 7 bases lining up with TRBD2. The CDR3 spans 16 residues. Trimming at V came to 0 bases and at J to 1 base, leaving 4 bases not matched to a gene. Germline lookup yields CDR1 MNHEY and CDR2 SVGAGI. The CDR3: CASSYSLAPGTDTQYF. CDR3 sequence (DNA): TGTGCCAGCAGTTACTCACTAGCGCCAGGCACAGATACGCAGTATTTT.

V usage is TRBV10-1 and J usage is TRBJ2-5, with 8 positions matching TRBD1. Germline loops: CDR1 WNHNN, CDR2 SYGVQD (reference sequence). V lost 3 bases to trimming and J lost 1 base; unmatched junction nucleotides: 4. This CDR3 has 15 residues. The CDR3 nucleotides are TGCGCCAGCAGTGAAGGGGACAGGCCCCAAGAGACCCAGTACTTC. As protein: CASSEGDRPQETQYF.

The J gene is TRBJ2-3, the V gene TRBV4-1, with 7 bases fitting TRBD2. Per the germline V gene, CDR1 is MGHRA and CDR2 is YSYEKL. CDR3 length equals 16 residues. V dropped 0 bases and J dropped 4; count of bases not matched to a gene: 7. This chain's CDR3 is CASSQEREWGADTQYF. Written as DNA, the CDR3 is TGCGCCAGCAGCCAAGAGCGGGAGTGGGGGGCAGATACGCAGTATTTT.

V usage is TRBV12-3 or TRBV12-4 and J usage is TRBJ1-2, with D perhaps TRBD1 (6 bases). The CDR3 loop spans 13 amino acids. V shed 5 bases and J shed 6 bases, with 13 bases lying between them. In DNA, the CDR3 is TGTGCCAGCAGTCGGGACACGCCTAATGGCTACACCTTC. Protein sequence: CASSRDTPNGYTF.

The genes are TRBV11-2 and TRBJ1-2, with D perhaps TRBD1 (5 bases). This CDR3 contains 16 residues. Trimming shortened V by 5 bases and J by 2 bases, and 18 bases separated the two germline ends. Germline V gives CDR1 SGHAT, CDR2 FQNNGV. This CDR3 is CASSPPDTLGNYGYTF. The CDR3 region has the DNA TGTGCCAGCAGCCCTCCGGACACTCTAGGGAACTATGGCTACACCTTC.

The chain combines TRBV14 with TRBJ2-1; 12 bases agree with TRBD2. Germline CDR1 reads SGHDN; CDR2 reads FVKESK. The ends lost 4 bases at V and 6 bases at J; junction bases unmatched: 4. The CDR3 has 15 amino acids. CDR3 nucleotides: TGTGCCAGCAGCCGGACTAGCGGGGTCCGCAATGAGCAGTTCTTC. Amino acids: CASSRTSGVRNEQFF.

V usage is TRBV7-9 and J usage is TRBJ2-2; D is possibly TRBD1 (6 bases). The CDR3 is 17 residues long. The V gene lost 2 bases and the J gene lost 0 bases, with 13 bases spanning the gap. The germline CDR1 and CDR2 sequences are SEHNR and FQNEAQ (reference sequence). CDR3 protein: CASSLTSRDTNTGELFF. In DNA, the CDR3 is TGTGCCAGCAGCTTAACGTCCCGGGACACGAACACCGGGGAGCTGTTTTTT.

V is TRBV18 and J is TRBJ1-5; 7 bases map to TRBD1. The CDR3 has 15 amino acids. The V and J ends lost 1 base and 3 bases, in that order; junction bases with no gene match: 3. Germline loops: CDR1 KGHSH, CDR2 LQKENI. CDR3 nucleotides: TGTGCCAGCTCACCACAGACAGGGACCAATCAGCCCCAGCATTTT. Its translation is CASSPQTGTNQPQHF.

The chain combines TRBV3-1 (or the pseudogene TRBV3-2) with TRBJ2-3; D perhaps matches TRBD2 (6 bases). Germline V gives CDR1 LGHDT, CDR2 YNNKEL (reference sequence). The germline V and J ends were trimmed by 1 base and 3 bases, with 17 bases remaining between them. The CDR3 consists of 17 residues. The CDR3 region is CASSQVSPGRGTDTQYF. As DNA, the CDR3 is TGTGCCAGCAGCCAAGTAAGTCCAGGGCGGGGTACAGATACGCAGTATTTT.

This chain joins TRBV27 and TRBJ2-2, with a tentative D call TRBD1 (6 bases). The V gene's germline CDR1 is MNHEY and CDR2 SMNVEV (reference sequence). The V end was cut by 0 bases, the J end by 0 bases, with 14 bases between. The CDR3 loop spans 18 amino acids. The CDR3 region has the DNA TGTGCCAGCAGTTTATCCCGGCCAGGGGCACCGAACACCGGGGAGCTGTTTTTT. Its translation is CASSLSRPGAPNTGELFF.

The chain combines TRBV28 with TRBJ1-2; 7 nucleotides line up with TRBD1. The V gene end was trimmed by 6 bases and the J gene end by 6 bases; junction bases not matched to a gene: 13. Per germline, CDR1 MDHEN and CDR2 SYDVKM. The CDR3 extends over 15 amino acids. The CDR3 region is CASSHPRGAEDGYTF. The CDR3 DNA follows: TGTGCCAGCAGCCACCCCAGGGGGGCTGAAGATGGCTACACCTTC.

The rearrangement uses TRBV12-5 and TRBJ1-1; possible D gene TRBD1, 6 bases. Germline V CDR1 and CDR2: LGHNT, FRNRAP. This CDR3 is 13 amino acids long. The germline V and J ends were trimmed by 6 bases and 1 base, with 9 bases remaining between them. The chain's CDR3 is CASGYRENTEAFF. The CDR3 DNA reads TGTGCTAGTGGATACAGGGAGAACACTGAAGCTTTCTTT.

The V gene is TRBV19, the J gene TRBJ2-3; 10 nucleotides match TRBD2. CDR3 length: 15 amino acids. Germline V lookup: CDR1 LNHDA, CDR2 SQIVND (reference sequence). V dropped 4 bases and J dropped 6; count of bases not matched to a gene: 7. CDR3 DNA sequence: TGTGCCAGTAGTAAGGGTAGCGGGGGGCGGGATACGCAGTATTTT. It encodes CASSKGSGGRDTQYF.

This clone was counted only a few times. V gene TRBV28 combines with J gene TRBJ2-7, with 8 bases lining up with TRBD1. V was clipped by 6 bases and J by 4 bases; unmatched bases: 8. There are 14 residues in the CDR3. Germline values: CDR1 MDHEN, CDR2 SYDVKM. The DNA for the CDR3 is TGTGCCAGCAGGTGGACAGGGAGGACGTACGAGCAGTACTTC. This translates into CASRWTGRTYEQYF.